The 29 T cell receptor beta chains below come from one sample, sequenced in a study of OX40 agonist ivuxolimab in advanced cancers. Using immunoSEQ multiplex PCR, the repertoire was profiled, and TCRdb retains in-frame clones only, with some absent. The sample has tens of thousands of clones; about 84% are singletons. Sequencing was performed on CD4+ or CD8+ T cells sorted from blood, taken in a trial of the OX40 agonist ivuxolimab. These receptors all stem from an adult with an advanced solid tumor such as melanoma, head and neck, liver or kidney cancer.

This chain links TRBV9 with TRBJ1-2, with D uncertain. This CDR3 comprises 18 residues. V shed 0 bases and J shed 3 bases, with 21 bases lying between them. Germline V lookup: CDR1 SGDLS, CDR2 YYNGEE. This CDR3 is CASSVDEGAGLSYYGYTF. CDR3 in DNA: TGTGCCAGCAGCGTAGATGAAGGTGCAGGACTGTCTTACTATGGCTACACCTTC.

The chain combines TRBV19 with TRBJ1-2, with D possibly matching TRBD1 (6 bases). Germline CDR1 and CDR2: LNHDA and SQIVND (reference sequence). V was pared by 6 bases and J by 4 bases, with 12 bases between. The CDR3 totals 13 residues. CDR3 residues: CASRTGTLYGYTF. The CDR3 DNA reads TGTGCCAGTAGGACCGGGACACTCTATGGCTACACCTTC.

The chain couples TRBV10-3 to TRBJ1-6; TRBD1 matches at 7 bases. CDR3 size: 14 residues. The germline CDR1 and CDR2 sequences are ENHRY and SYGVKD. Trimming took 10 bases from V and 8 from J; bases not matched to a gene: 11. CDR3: CATTPDRLDSPLHF. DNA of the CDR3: TGTGCCACCACCCCGGACAGGTTAGATTCACCCCTCCACTTT.

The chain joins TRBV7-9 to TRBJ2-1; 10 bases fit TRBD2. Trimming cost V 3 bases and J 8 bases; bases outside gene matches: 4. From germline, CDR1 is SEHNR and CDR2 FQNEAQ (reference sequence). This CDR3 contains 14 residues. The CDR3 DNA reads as TGTGCCAGCAGCTTCGGACTAGCGGTCGATGAGCAGTTCTTC. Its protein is CASSFGLAVDEQFF.

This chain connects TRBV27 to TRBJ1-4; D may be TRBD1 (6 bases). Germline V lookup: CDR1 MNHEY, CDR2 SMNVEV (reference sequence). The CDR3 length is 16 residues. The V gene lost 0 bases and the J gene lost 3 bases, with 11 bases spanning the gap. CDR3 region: CASSLSWTAANEKLFF. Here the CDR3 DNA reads TGTGCCAGCAGTTTATCCTGGACAGCAGCTAATGAAAAACTGTTTTTT.

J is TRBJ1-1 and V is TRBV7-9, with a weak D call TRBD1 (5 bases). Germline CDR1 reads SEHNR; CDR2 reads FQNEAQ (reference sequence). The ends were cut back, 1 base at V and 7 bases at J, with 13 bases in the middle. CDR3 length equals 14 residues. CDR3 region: CASSLEGRGSEAFF. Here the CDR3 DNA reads TGTGCCAGCAGCTTAGAAGGGAGGGGCAGTGAAGCTTTCTTT.

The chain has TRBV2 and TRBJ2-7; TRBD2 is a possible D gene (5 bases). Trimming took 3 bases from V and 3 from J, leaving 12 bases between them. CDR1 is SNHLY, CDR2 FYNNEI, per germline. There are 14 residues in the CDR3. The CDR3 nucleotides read TGTGCCAGCAGTGATTCCAGCGGAAACTACGAGCAGTACGTC. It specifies CASSDSSGNYEQYV.

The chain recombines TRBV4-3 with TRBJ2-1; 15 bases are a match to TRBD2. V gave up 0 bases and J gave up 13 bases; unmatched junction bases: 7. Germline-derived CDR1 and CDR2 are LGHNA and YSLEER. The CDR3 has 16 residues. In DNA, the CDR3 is TGCGCCAGCAGCCAAGAAGCCGGGACTAGCGGGAGGAATCAGTTCTTC. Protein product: CASSQEAGTSGRNQFF.

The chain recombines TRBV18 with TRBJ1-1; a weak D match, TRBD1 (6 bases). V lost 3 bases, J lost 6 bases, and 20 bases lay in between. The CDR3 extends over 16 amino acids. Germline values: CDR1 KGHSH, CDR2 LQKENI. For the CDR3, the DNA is TGTGCCAGCTCACCGACCCATGGCTCGGGGGCTCCTGAAGCTTTCTTT. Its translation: CASSPTHGSGAPEAFF.

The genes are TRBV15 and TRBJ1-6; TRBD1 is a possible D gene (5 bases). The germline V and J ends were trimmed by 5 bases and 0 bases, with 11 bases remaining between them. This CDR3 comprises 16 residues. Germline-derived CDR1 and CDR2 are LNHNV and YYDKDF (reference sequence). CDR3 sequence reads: CATSRPGFSYNSPLHF. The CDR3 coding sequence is TGTGCCACCAGCCGTCCAGGGTTCTCCTATAATTCACCCCTCCACTTT. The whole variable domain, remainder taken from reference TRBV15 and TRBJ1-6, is DAMVIQNPRYQVTQFGKPVTLSCSQTLNHNVMYWYQQKSSQAPKLLFHYYDKDFNNEADTPDNFQSRRPNTSFCFLDIRSPGLGDTAMYLCATSRPGFSYNSPLHFGNGTRLTVT.

This CDR3 reads CAWSGLETQYF. CDR3 nucleotide sequence: TGTGCCTGGAGTGGGTTAGAGACCCAGTACTTC. The chain combines TRBV30 with TRBJ2-5; no clear D gene. CDR3 length equals 11 residues. Trimming removed 1 base at V and 4 bases at J, with 4 bases between. Germline assignment: CDR1 GTSNPN and CDR2 SVGIG (reference sequence).

CDR3 region: CASSFSSGPYNEQFF. In nucleotides, the CDR3 is TGTGCCAGCAGCTTTAGTAGCGGCCCCTACAATGAGCAGTTCTTC. This chain uses TRBV5-4 with TRBJ2-1; D might be TRBD2 (6 bases). The V gene's germline CDR1 is SGHNT and CDR2 YYREEE (reference sequence). The V end lost 2 bases, the J end lost 2 bases, and 11 bases lay between the germline ends. CDR3 length equals 15 residues.

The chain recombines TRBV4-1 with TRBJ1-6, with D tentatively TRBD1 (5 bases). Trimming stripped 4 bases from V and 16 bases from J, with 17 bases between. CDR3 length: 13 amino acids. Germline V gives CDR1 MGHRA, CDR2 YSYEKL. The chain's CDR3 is CASSPRSGEILHF. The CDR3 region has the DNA TGCGCCAGCAGCCCACGGTCGGGGGAAATACTCCACTTT.

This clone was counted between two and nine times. This CDR3 is CAWIPGFYTEAFF. The CDR3 DNA reads TGTGCCTGGATCCCGGGATTCTACACTGAAGCTTTCTTT. V and J are TRBV30 and TRBJ1-1; D is undetermined. Germline assignment: CDR1 GTSNPN and CDR2 SVGIG (reference sequence). The CDR3 contains 13 residues. The germline V and J ends were trimmed by 4 bases and 3 bases, with 12 bases remaining between them.

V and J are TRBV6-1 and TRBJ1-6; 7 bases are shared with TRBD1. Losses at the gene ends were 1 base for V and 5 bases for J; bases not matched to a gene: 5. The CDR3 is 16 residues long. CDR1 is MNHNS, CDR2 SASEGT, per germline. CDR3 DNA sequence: TGTGCCAGCAGTGAAGTCCGGACAGGAAATAATTCACCCCTCCACTTT. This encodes CASSEVRTGNNSPLHF.

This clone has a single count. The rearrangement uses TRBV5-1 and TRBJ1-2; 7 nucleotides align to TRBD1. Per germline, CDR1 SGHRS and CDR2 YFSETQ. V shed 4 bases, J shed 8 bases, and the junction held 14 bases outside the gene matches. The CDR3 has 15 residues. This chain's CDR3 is CASSPVPTGEGGYTF. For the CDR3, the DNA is TGCGCCAGCAGCCCAGTTCCCACAGGGGAGGGAGGCTACACCTTC.

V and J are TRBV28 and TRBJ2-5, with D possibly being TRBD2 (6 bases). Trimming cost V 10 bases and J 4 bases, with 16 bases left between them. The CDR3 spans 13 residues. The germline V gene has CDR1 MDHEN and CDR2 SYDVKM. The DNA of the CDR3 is TGTGCCACCTCCAGTGAGGGACTAGAGACCCAGTACTTC. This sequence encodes CATSSEGLETQYF.

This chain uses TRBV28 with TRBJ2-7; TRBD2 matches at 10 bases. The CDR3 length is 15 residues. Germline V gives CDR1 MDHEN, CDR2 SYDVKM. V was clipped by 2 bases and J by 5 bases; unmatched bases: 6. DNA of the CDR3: TGTGCCAGCAGTTTAAGGGCACTAGCGGGAAACGAGCAGTACTTC. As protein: CASSLRALAGNEQYF.

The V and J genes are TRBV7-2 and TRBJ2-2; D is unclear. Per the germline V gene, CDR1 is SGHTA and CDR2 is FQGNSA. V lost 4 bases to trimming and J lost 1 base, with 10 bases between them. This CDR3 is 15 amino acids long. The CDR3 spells CASSSQPVNTGELFF. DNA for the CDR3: TGTGCCAGCAGCTCCCAGCCGGTGAACACCGGGGAGCTGTTTTTT. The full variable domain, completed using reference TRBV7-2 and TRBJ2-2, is GAGVSQSPSNKVTEKGKDVELRCDPISGHTALYWYRQSLGQGLEFLIYFQGNSAPDKSGLPSDRFSAERTGGSVSTLTIQRTQQEDSAVYLCASSSQPVNTGELFFGEGSRLTVL.

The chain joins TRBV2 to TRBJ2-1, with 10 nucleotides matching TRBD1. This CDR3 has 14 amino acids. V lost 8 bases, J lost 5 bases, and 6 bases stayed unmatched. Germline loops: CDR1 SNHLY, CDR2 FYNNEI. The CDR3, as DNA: TGTGCCAGCGCCGGGACAGGGGCCAACAATGAGCAGTTCTTC. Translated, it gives CASAGTGANNEQFF. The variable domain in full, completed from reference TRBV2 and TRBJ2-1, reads EPEVTQTPSHQVTQMGQEVILRCVPISNHLYFYWYRQILGQKVEFLVSFYNNEISEKSEIFDDQFSVERPDGSNFTLKIRSTKLEDSAMYFCASAGTGANNEQFFGPGTRLTVL.

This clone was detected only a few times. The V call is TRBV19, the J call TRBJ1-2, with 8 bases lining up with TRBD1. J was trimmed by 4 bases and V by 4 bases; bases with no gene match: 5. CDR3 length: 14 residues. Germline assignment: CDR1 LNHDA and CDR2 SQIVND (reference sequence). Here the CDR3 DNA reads TGTGCCAGTAGTAGGCAGGGGGCGGTCTATGGCTACACCTTC. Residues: CASSRQGAVYGYTF.

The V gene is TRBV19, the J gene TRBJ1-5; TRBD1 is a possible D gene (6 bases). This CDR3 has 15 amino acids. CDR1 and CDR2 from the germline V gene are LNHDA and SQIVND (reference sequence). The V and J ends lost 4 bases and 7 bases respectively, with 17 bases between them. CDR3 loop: CASSKMETGRQPQHF. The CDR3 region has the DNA TGTGCCAGTAGTAAAATGGAAACAGGGCGCCAGCCCCAGCATTTT.

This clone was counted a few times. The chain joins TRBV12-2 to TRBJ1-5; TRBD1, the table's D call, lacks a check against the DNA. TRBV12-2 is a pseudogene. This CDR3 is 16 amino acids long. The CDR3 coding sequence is TGTGCAAGTCGCGACTCCCCCCGCAGGGCCCTAAGACCCCAGCATTTT. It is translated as CASRDSPRRALRPQHF.

The CDR3 loop reads CAISELGLRGVYNEQFF. The DNA for the CDR3 is TGTGCCATCAGTGAGCTAGGGCTACGAGGGGTCTACAATGAGCAGTTCTTC. The rearrangement joins TRBV10-3 to TRBJ2-1, with D possibly being TRBD1 or TRBD2 (5 bases each). The V end was cut by 2 bases, the J end by 3 bases, with 17 bases between. CDR3 length: 17 amino acids. Germline V CDR1 and CDR2: ENHRY, SYGVKD.

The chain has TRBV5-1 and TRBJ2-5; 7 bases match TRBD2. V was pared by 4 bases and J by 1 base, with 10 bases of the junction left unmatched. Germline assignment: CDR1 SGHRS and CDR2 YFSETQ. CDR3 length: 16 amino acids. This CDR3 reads CASSPMGRASQETQYF. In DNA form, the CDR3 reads TGCGCCAGCAGCCCTATGGGGAGGGCCTCCCAAGAGACCCAGTACTTC.

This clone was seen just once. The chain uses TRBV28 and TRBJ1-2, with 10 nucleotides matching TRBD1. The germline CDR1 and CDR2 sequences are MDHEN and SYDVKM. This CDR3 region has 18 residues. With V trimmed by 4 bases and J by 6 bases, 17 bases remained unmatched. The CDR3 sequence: CASSSQTTFRDRGDGYTF. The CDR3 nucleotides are TGTGCCAGCAGTTCCCAAACTACTTTTCGGGACAGGGGAGATGGCTACACCTTC.

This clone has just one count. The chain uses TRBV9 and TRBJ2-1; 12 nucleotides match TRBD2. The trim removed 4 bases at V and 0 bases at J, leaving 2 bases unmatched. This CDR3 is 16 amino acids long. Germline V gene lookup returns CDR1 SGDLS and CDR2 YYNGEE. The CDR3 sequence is CASSLAGGHSYNEQFF. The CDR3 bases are TGTGCCAGCAGCCTAGCGGGGGGGCACTCCTACAATGAGCAGTTCTTC.

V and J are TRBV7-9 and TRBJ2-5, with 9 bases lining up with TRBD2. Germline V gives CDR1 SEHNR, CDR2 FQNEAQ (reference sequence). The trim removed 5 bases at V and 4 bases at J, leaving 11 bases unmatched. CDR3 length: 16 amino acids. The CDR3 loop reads CASSPEAGGPGETQYF. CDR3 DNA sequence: TGTGCCAGCAGCCCCGAGGCGGGGGGGCCGGGAGAGACCCAGTACTTC. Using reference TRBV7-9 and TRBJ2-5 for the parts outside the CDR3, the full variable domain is DTGVSQNPRHKITKRGQNVTFRCDPISEHNRLYWYRQTLGQGPEFLTYFQNEAQLEKSRLLSDRFSAERPKGSFSTLEIQRTEQGDSAMYLCASSPEAGGPGETQYFGPGTRLLVL.

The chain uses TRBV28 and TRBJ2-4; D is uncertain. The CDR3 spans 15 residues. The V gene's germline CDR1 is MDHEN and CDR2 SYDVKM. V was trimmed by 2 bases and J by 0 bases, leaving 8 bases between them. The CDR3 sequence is CASSLGSLAKNIQYF. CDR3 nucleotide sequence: TGTGCCAGCAGTTTAGGCAGTTTAGCCAAAAACATTCAGTACTTC.